This paragraph reports one T cell receptor (beta chain). The data stem from a study of blood T cell repertoires in COVID-19. Study background: Spain, Italy and the United States supplied samples that represented acute and convalescent COVID-19. Sources were T cells, B-cell-depleted T cells, or PBMCs; the material itself was cDNA or gDNA.

The CDR3 length is 15 residues. V lost 0 bases, J lost 6 bases, and 12 bases lay in between. CDR1 SGHRS and CDR2 YFSETQ come from the germline V gene. In the original processing: Estimation of nucleated cell counts relied on the amplification of reference gene primers. Profiling relied on immunoSEQ multiplex PCR, and the TCRdb table lists in-frame clones only, not all of them. For V, J and clone size, that table is used; D and trimming come from the DNA. The repertoire holds about 69,000 clones, about 85% seen once, with roughly 2.9% in the top ten. The source material was peripheral blood. This TCR came from an elderly man with acute or convalescent COVID-19. The chain employs TRBV5-1 and TRBJ2-2, with TRBD1 as a possible D gene (6 bases). CDR3 region: CASSLAVRGSGELFF. The DNA of the CDR3 is TGCGCCAGCAGCTTGGCGGTAAGGGGGTCCGGGGAGCTGTTTTTT.